The 23 T cell receptor beta chains below come from one sample, sequenced in a study of shared T cell receptors in the human thymus. The method was immunoSEQ multiplex PCR; TCRdb's version includes in-frame clones alone and lacks a portion of them. The sample carries under 450,000 clones, approximately 95% recorded once. Sequenced sample: thymocytes. The receptors originated from a human donor.

V is TRBV19 and J is TRBJ1-5; D is ambiguous. The CDR3 is made up of 13 amino acids. In germline, CDR1 is LNHDA, CDR2 SQIVND (reference sequence). The germline V and J ends were trimmed by 5 bases and 3 bases, with 8 bases remaining between them. CDR3 residues: CASSFRPNQPQHF. As DNA, the CDR3 is TGTGCCAGTAGTTTTCGACCCAATCAGCCCCAGCATTTT.

CDR3 sequence: CASSRGSSAFSYNEQFF. The CDR3 DNA sequence: TGCGCCAGCAGTAGAGGCTCTAGCGCCTTCTCCTACAATGAGCAGTTCTTC. V is TRBV10-2 and J is TRBJ2-1; perhaps TRBD2 as D (6 bases). Trimming removed 5 bases from V and 0 bases from J, with 17 bases in between. CDR1 and CDR2 (germline): WSHSY, SAAADI. This CDR3 has 17 amino acids.

This clone occurred once. This sequence joins TRBV4-1 and TRBJ1-2, with unresolved D. V was cut by 2 bases and J by 11 bases, with 15 bases left in between. The CDR3 consists of 13 residues. Germline loops: CDR1 MGHRA, CDR2 YSYEKL. The CDR3 is CASSQLGSPWYTF. In DNA form, the CDR3 reads TGCGCCAGCAGCCAACTCGGGAGCCCGTGGTACACCTTC.

This clone turned up a few times. The chain joins TRBV5-1 to TRBJ2-4, with D tentatively TRBD1 (6 bases). Trimming removed 0 bases at V and 8 bases at J, with 6 bases between. The CDR3 is 12 amino acids. The V gene's germline CDR1 is SGHRS and CDR2 YFSETQ. CDR3 coding DNA: TGCGCCAGCAGCTTGGACAGGGACATTCAGTACTTC. It translates to CASSLDRDIQYF.

The chain carries TRBV28 and TRBJ2-3; 14 bases line up with TRBD2. This CDR3 contains 17 residues. Trimming removed 5 bases from V and 4 bases from J; junction bases left unmatched: 8. The germline V gene encodes CDR1 MDHEN and CDR2 SYDVKM. CDR3 bases: TGTGCCAGCAGTGCGACTAGCGGGAGGGCCGGGGCAGATACGCAGTATTTT. Encoded protein: CASSATSGRAGADTQYF.

The J gene is TRBJ2-7, the V gene TRBV4-1; D possibly uses TRBD1 or TRBD2 (7 bases each). Germline V gene lookup returns CDR1 MGHRA and CDR2 YSYEKL. This CDR3 comprises 15 residues. Trimming cost V 5 bases and J 2 bases, with 16 bases left between them. Written as DNA, the CDR3 is TGCGCCAGCAGCAAGGGGGCTAGCGGAGCCTACGAGCAGTACTTC. This sequence encodes CASSKGASGAYEQYF.

The CDR3 loop reads CASSYPPRDFLWEQYF. CDR3 bases: TGTGCCAGCAGTTACCCACCAAGGGACTTCCTGTGGGAGCAGTACTTC. This chain connects TRBV6-6 to TRBJ2-7, with D perhaps matching TRBD2 (6 bases). V lost 2 bases to trimming and J lost 7 bases, with 21 bases between them. The germline V gene has CDR1 MNHNY and CDR2 SVGAGI (reference sequence). The CDR3 has 16 residues.

This chain uses TRBV10-2 with TRBJ1-5; 9 bases match TRBD1. The germline gives CDR1 WSHSY, CDR2 SAAADI. J lost 6 bases, V lost 2 bases, and 26 bases had no gene match. The CDR3 loop spans 22 amino acids. Written as DNA, the CDR3 is TGCGCCAGCAGTGAGCCGATTTCCACACGAATACCGGGACAGGGTAAAGGTCAGCCCCAGCATTTT. Translated, it gives CASSEPISTRIPGQGKGQPQHF.

The V and J genes are TRBV6-1 and TRBJ2-7; TRBD1 aligns across 8 bases. CDR1 and CDR2 (germline): MNHNS, SASEGT. Germline trimming cut 3 bases from V and 2 bases from J; bases unmatched to any gene: 12. CDR3 length equals 17 residues. The chain's CDR3 is CASSEKKPGTGPYEQYF. The CDR3 nucleotides read TGTGCCAGCAGTGAGAAAAAGCCCGGGACAGGACCCTACGAGCAGTACTTC.

This chain connects TRBV25-1 to TRBJ2-3; maybe TRBD2 (5 bases). Germline CDR1 is MGHDK and CDR2 is SYGVNS. The CDR3 loop spans 15 amino acids. V lost 8 bases to trimming and J lost 0 bases, with 15 bases between them. This CDR3 reads CASEEAVSSTDTQYF. The CDR3 coding sequence is TGTGCCAGCGAGGAGGCAGTTTCTAGCACAGATACGCAGTATTTT.

The V gene is TRBV4-1, the J gene TRBJ2-2; 9 bases align to TRBD2. The CDR3 loop spans 17 amino acids. Germline V gene sequence: CDR1 MGHRA, CDR2 YSYEKL. J gave up 6 bases and V 3 bases, and 11 bases lay outside the gene matches. The CDR3 protein is CASSQVFTGLAPGELFF. DNA for the CDR3: TGCGCCAGCAGCCAGGTTTTTACGGGACTAGCCCCCGGGGAGCTGTTTTTT.

V and J are TRBV10-3 and TRBJ1-5, with 12 bases lining up with TRBD1. Germline CDR1 reads ENHRY; CDR2 reads SYGVKD. V gave up 3 bases and J gave up 7 bases; unmatched junction bases: 13. The length of the CDR3 is 18 residues. The chain's CDR3 is CAISDNGTGGFESQPQHF. The CDR3 coding sequence is TGTGCCATCAGTGATAACGGGACAGGGGGCTTCGAATCGCAGCCCCAGCATTTT.

The chain links TRBV4-2 to TRBJ2-3, with 11 positions matching TRBD2. The CDR3 runs to 15 residues. V shed 4 bases and J 0 bases; nucleotides not matched to a gene: 0. Germline assignment: CDR1 LGHNA and CDR2 YNFKEQ. The CDR3 sequence is CASSRTSGSTDTQYF. The CDR3 DNA reads TGTGCCAGCAGCCGGACTAGCGGGAGCACAGATACGCAGTATTTT.

The rearrangement joins TRBV29-1 to TRBJ1-2; TRBD1 is a possible D gene (5 bases). The germline V gene encodes CDR1 SQVTM and CDR2 ANQGSEA. V was shortened by 5 bases and J by 7 bases, with 11 bases between the two germline ends. The CDR3 length is 11 residues. As DNA, the CDR3 is TGCAGCGTTCCCGGGACTACTGGCTACACCTTC. Its protein product is CSVPGTTGYTF.

The rearrangement uses TRBV10-2 and TRBJ1-2; no definite D call. The CDR3 length is 13 residues. CDR1 WSHSY and CDR2 SAAADI come from the germline V gene. The germline V and J ends were trimmed by 3 bases and 8 bases, with 13 bases remaining between them. CDR3 DNA sequence: TGCGCCAGCAGTGATGGGGTGCAGTTCGGCTACACCTTC. Protein sequence: CASSDGVQFGYTF.

The chain combines TRBV20-1 with TRBJ2-7, with D unclear. Germline assignment: CDR1 DFQATT and CDR2 SNEGSKA (reference sequence). Trimming shortened V by 3 bases and J by 5 bases, and 8 bases separated the two germline ends. This CDR3 comprises 11 residues. The CDR3 coding sequence is TGCAGTGCTAGCTCTGGGGACGAGCAGTACTTC. Translating it yields CSASSGDEQYF.

The CDR3 coding sequence is TGCGCCAGCAGGCGAACCGGGACGGAGGGGAGCAATCAGCCCCAGCATTTT. Amino acid sequence: CASRRTGTEGSNQPQHF. V and J are TRBV10-2 and TRBJ1-5, with a weak D call TRBD1 (5 bases). The CDR3 runs 17 residues. In germline, CDR1 is WSHSY, CDR2 SAAADI. V was trimmed by 6 bases and J by 1 base, leaving 19 bases between them.

The chain employs TRBV9 and TRBJ1-2; D remains ambiguous. This CDR3 spans 15 amino acids. CDR1 and CDR2 from the germline V gene are SGDLS and YYNGEE. Trimming removed 0 bases from V and 7 bases from J, with 16 bases in between. The chain's CDR3 is CASSVGAPYGFGYTF. CDR3 DNA: TGTGCCAGCAGCGTAGGAGCCCCCTACGGATTTGGCTACACCTTC.

CDR3 protein: CSVDASGRIYEQYF. Written as DNA, the CDR3 is TGCAGCGTTGATGCCAGCGGGAGAATCTACGAGCAGTACTTC. The chain couples TRBV29-1 to TRBJ2-7; TRBD2 aligns across 8 bases. This CDR3 is built from 14 residues. Germline V CDR1 and CDR2: SQVTM, ANQGSEA. V was clipped by 3 bases and J by 3 bases; unmatched bases: 7.

The V call is TRBV7-2, the J call TRBJ2-7; tentative D call: TRBD1 (5 bases). Deletions cut 0 bases from V and 2 bases from J, with 11 bases between. The CDR3 contains 15 residues. Germline V lookup: CDR1 SGHTA, CDR2 FQGNSA. Here the CDR3 reads CASSLAQQETYEQYF. For the CDR3, the DNA is TGTGCCAGCAGCTTAGCGCAACAGGAGACCTACGAGCAGTACTTC. The whole variable domain, remainder taken from reference TRBV7-2 and TRBJ2-7, is GAGVSQSPSNKVTEKGKDVELRCDPISGHTALYWYRQSLGQGLEFLIYFQGNSAPDKSGLPSDRFSAERTGGSVSTLTIQRTQQEDSAVYLCASSLAQQETYEQYFGPGTRLTVT.

CDR3 residues: CASSMSTTGNTIYF. The DNA for the CDR3 is TGTGCCAGTAGTATGTCTACAACTGGAAACACCATATATTTT. The chain uses TRBV19 and TRBJ1-3; D is undetermined. Germline V gene sequence: CDR1 LNHDA, CDR2 SQIVND (reference sequence). The CDR3 has 14 amino acids. V dropped 3 bases and J dropped 2 bases, with 8 bases sitting between them.

J is TRBJ2-1 and V is TRBV6-5; 7 bases map to TRBD2. After removal of 3 bases from V and 4 bases from J, the junction contained 9 bases not matched to a gene. The CDR3 has 16 amino acids. CDR1 is MNHEY and CDR2 is SVGAGI in the germline V gene. This chain's CDR3 is CASSYLAGEDYNEQFF. CDR3 in DNA: TGTGCCAGCAGTTATTTGGCGGGAGAGGATTACAATGAGCAGTTCTTC.

This chain uses TRBV7-8 with TRBJ1-3; D is perhaps TRBD1 (5 bases). Germline assignment: CDR1 SGHVS and CDR2 FQNEAQ. The CDR3 is 15 amino acids. Trimming pared 2 bases from V and 2 bases from J, leaving 10 bases between. CDR3 nucleotides: TGTGCCAGCAGCTTACCTTCGGGGCCTGGAAACACCATATATTTT. Its translation is CASSLPSGPGNTIYF. Full variable domain (outside the CDR3, taken from reference TRBV7-8 and TRBJ1-3): GAGVSQSPRYKVAKRGQDVALRCDPISGHVSLFWYQQALGQGPEFLTYFQNEAQLDKSGLPSDRFFAERPEGSVSTLKIQRTQQEDSAVYLCASSLPSGPGNTIYFGEGSWLTVV.